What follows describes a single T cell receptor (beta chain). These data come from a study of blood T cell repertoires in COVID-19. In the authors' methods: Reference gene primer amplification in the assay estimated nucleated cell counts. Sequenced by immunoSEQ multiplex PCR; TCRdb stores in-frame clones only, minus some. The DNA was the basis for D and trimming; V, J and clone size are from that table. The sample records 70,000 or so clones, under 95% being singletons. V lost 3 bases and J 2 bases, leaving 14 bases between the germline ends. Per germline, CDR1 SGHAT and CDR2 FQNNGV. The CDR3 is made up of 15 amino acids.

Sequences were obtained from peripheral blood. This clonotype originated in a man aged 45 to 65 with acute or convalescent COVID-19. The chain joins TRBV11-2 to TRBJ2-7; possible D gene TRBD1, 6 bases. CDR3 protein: CASSLNTGPTYEQYF. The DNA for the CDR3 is TGTGCCAGCAGCTTGAATACAGGGCCTACCTACGAGCAGTACTTC.